The 17 T cell receptor beta chains below were found in one sample sequenced in a study of early T cells in non-severe SARS-CoV-2 infection. TCRdb passed the 5' RACE reads through MiXCR, listing each CDR3 protein once. This table holds about 100,000 distinct CDR3 sequences, about 12% found once. Sample: whole blood. These receptors were obtained from an adult who was a healthcare worker with PCR-confirmed SARS-CoV-2 infection or an uninfected control (not recorded which).

The gene calls are TRBV29-1 and TRBJ1-2, with a tentative D call TRBD1 (5 bases). Trimming removed 4 bases at V and 8 bases at J, with 14 bases between. The CDR3 sequence is 12 residues long. Per germline, CDR1 SQVTM and CDR2 ANQGSEA. The CDR3 here is CSVVVGVLGYTF. Written as DNA, the CDR3 is TGCAGCGTTGTGGTAGGGGTACTCGGCTACACCTTC.

This clonotype was observed a handful of times. The chain is built from TRBV4-1 and TRBJ2-6, with unresolved D. V lost 0 bases, J lost 1 base, and 13 bases lay in between. The CDR3 has 18 amino acids. Germline-derived CDR1 and CDR2 are MGHRA and YSYEKL. The CDR3 coding sequence is TGCGCCAGCAGCCAAGATAAGGGAATGTCTTCTGGGGCCAACGTCCTGACTTTC. Its protein product is CASSQDKGMSSGANVLTF.

This clonotype was counted only a few times. The V and J genes are TRBV29-1 and TRBJ2-1; TRBD1 matches at 9 bases. Germline V gene sequence: CDR1 SQVTM, CDR2 ANQGSEA. The ends lost 6 bases at V and 5 bases at J; junction bases unmatched: 8. CDR3 size: 14 residues. The CDR3 sequence is CSVAQGAGDNEQFF. The CDR3 bases are TGCAGCGTCGCACAGGGGGCAGGCGACAATGAGCAGTTCTTC.

A few counts support this clonotype. The V call is TRBV12-3 or TRBV12-4, the J call TRBJ1-3; D not resolved. V lost 6 bases and J lost 0, with 12 bases in between. This CDR3 contains 15 residues. CDR3 region: CASSPSWVSGNTIYF. Here the CDR3 DNA reads TGTGCCAGCAGCCCGAGCTGGGTCTCTGGAAACACCATATATTTT.

This clonotype was detected many times. The chain links TRBV4-3 to TRBJ1-3; D is undetermined. Deletions cut 2 bases from V and 1 base from J, with 15 bases between. This CDR3 spans 17 amino acids. CDR1 is LGHNA, CDR2 YSLEER, per germline. The CDR3 DNA reads TGCGCCAGCAGCCAAACCATCACACCGTCATCTGGAAACACCATATATTTT. As protein: CASSQTITPSSGNTIYF.

Comments on this clonotype: The junction shows a germline mismatch at one end, possibly a read error. The CDR3 coding sequence is TGCACCAGCAGTGCCTCCGGGACCCCGAGGGGCTACACCTTC. It is translated as CTSSASGTPRGYTF. The V gene is TRBV10-1, the J gene TRBJ1-2, with D possibly being TRBD1 (5 bases). Germline CDR1 and CDR2: WNHNN and SYGVQD (reference sequence). The CDR3 totals 14 residues.

This clonotype turned up a few times. This chain links TRBV29-1 with TRBJ2-5, with TRBD1 matching 10 bases. J gave up 5 bases and V 0 bases, and 9 bases lay outside the gene matches. The CDR3 totals 16 residues. The germline gives CDR1 SQVTM, CDR2 ANQGSEA. Here the CDR3 reads CSVEDPGQGVEETQYF. CDR3 bases: TGCAGCGTTGAAGATCCCGGACAGGGGGTAGAGGAGACCCAGTACTTC.

This clonotype was seen many times. The rearrangement joins TRBV24-1 to TRBJ1-5, with a possible D match to TRBD1 (6 bases). This CDR3 has 16 amino acids. The germline CDR1 and CDR2 sequences are KGHDR and SFDVKD. The ends were cut back, 3 bases at V and 0 bases at J, with 11 bases in the middle. This CDR3 reads CATSDRGDNSNQPQHF. CDR3 sequence (DNA): TGTGCCACCAGTGATCGTGGGGACAATAGCAATCAGCCCCAGCATTTT.

This clonotype has at least ten counts. DNA of the CDR3: TGCAGTGCTAGGAAGGCTAGCGGGGGATTGGATACGCAGTATTTT. This gives the protein CSARKASGGLDTQYF. The rearrangement joins TRBV20-1 to TRBJ2-3, with 10 positions matching TRBD2. V lost 3 bases to trimming and J lost 6 bases; unmatched junction nucleotides: 9. This CDR3 is built from 15 residues. In germline, CDR1 is DFQATT, CDR2 SNEGSKA (reference sequence).

V usage is TRBV20-1 and J usage is TRBJ2-3, with 9 bases fitting TRBD2. The CDR3 totals 14 residues. Germline assignment: CDR1 DFQATT and CDR2 SNEGSKA (reference sequence). J gave up 2 bases and V 6 bases, and 6 bases lay outside the gene matches. CDR3 sequence (DNA): TGCAGTGCAAGTAGCGGGGGAAACACAGATACGCAGTATTTT. It yields the protein CSASSGGNTDTQYF.

This clonotype has a count of ten or more. The V and J genes are TRBV27 and TRBJ1-2, with D perhaps matching TRBD1 (5 bases). V was trimmed by 5 bases and J by 8 bases, leaving 18 bases between them. Germline V CDR1 and CDR2: MNHEY, SMNVEV (reference sequence). The CDR3 sequence is 14 residues long. CDR3 residues: CASSPQGTPLGYTF. The CDR3 DNA reads TGTGCCAGCAGTCCCCAAGGGACGCCCTTGGGCTACACCTTC.

This clonotype was seen a few times. The gene calls are TRBV2 and TRBJ2-3, with D maybe TRBD1 (6 bases). This CDR3 contains 14 residues. The V gene lost 8 bases and the J gene lost 2 bases, with 14 bases spanning the gap. Germline values: CDR1 SNHLY, CDR2 FYNNEI. This chain's CDR3 is CASDQGLPTDTQYF. The CDR3 DNA is TGTGCCAGCGATCAGGGGCTTCCCACAGATACGCAGTATTTT.

This clonotype was seen a few times. V is TRBV28 and J is TRBJ2-7; 10 bases agree with TRBD1. The CDR3 spans 13 residues. CDR1 is MDHEN, CDR2 SYDVKM, per germline. Trimming removed 8 bases from V and 4 bases from J; junction bases left unmatched: 5. CDR3 sequence (DNA): TGTGCCAGCCGGGACAGGGGCATATACGAGCAGTACTTC. Amino acids: CASRDRGIYEQYF.

This clonotype appeared many times. The chain links TRBV28 to TRBJ2-2; D gene unclear. The V end lost 3 bases, the J end lost 5 bases, and 4 bases lay between the germline ends. This CDR3 is built from 12 residues. Germline CDR1 MDHEN, CDR2 SYDVKM. CDR3 DNA sequence: TGTGCCAGCAGTTTGGCTACCGGGGAGCTGTTTTTT. Its protein is CASSLATGELFF.

This clonotype was seen repeatedly, ten times or more. The V and J genes are TRBV9 and TRBJ1-2; TRBD1 aligns across 9 bases. The V gene end was trimmed by 4 bases and the J gene end by 7 bases; junction bases not matched to a gene: 8. This CDR3 region has 14 residues. Germline assignment: CDR1 SGDLS and CDR2 YYNGEE. The CDR3 DNA is TGTGCCAGCAGCCCCGGGACAGGGTTGAGTGGCTACACCTTC. Encoded protein: CASSPGTGLSGYTF.

This clonotype came up a few times. CDR3 sequence reads: CSVEGPPWEQYF. The DNA of the CDR3 is TGCAGCGTTGAGGGACCGCCCTGGGAGCAGTACTTC. This sequence joins TRBV29-1 and TRBJ2-7; D tentatively reads TRBD1 or TRBD2 (5 bases each). The CDR3 runs 12 residues. V was shortened by 3 bases and J by 7 bases, with 13 bases between the two germline ends. Germline V gene sequence: CDR1 SQVTM, CDR2 ANQGSEA.

This clonotype appeared many times. This rearrangement joins TRBV4-1 to TRBJ1-5, with D perhaps matching TRBD1 (5 bases). Germline CDR1 reads MGHRA; CDR2 reads YSYEKL. V lost 1 base and J lost 12, with 19 bases in between. The CDR3 extends over 15 amino acids. The CDR3 bases are TGCGCCAGCAGCCAAGTCCGAGGGGCCCCAGGCGGCCAGCATTTT. Its protein product is CASSQVRGAPGGQHF.